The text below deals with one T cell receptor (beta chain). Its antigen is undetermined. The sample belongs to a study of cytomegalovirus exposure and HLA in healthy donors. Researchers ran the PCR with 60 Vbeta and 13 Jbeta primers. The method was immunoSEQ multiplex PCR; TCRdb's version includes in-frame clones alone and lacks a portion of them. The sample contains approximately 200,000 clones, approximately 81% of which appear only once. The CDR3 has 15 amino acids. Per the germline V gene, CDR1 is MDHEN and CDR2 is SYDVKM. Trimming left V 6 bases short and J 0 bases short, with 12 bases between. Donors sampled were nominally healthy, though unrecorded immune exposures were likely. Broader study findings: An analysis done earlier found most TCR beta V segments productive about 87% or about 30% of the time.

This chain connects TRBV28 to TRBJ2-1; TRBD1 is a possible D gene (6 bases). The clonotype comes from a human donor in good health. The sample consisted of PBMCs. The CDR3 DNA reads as TGTGCCAGCAGGTCCGGGACAAACTCCTACAATGAGCAGTTCTTC. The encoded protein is CASRSGTNSYNEQFF.